Included here is one T cell receptor beta chain sequence, with context. The data originate from a study of blood T cell repertoires in COVID-19. Authors' analysis steps: Estimated nucleated cell counts came from reference gene primer amplification. TCRdb's table, derived via immunoSEQ multiplex PCR, lists solely in-frame clones and lacks some. V and J calls and clone size follow that table, whereas D and trimming were derived from the DNA. The sample lists about 88,000 clones, 90% to 95% occurring once. The CDR3 loop spans 15 amino acids. The sequenced sample consisted of peripheral blood. This TCR was sampled from a man between 60 and 70 years old with acute or convalescent COVID-19. The genes are TRBV12-2 and TRBJ2-4; whether TRBD2, the table's D call, matches the DNA was not checked. TRBV12-2 is a known pseudogene. CDR3 DNA sequence: TGTGCAAGTCGCTTCCTGGTCCTAGCCGAAAACATTCAGTACTTC. Translated, it gives CASRFLVLAENIQYF.